The 3 T cell receptor beta chains listed next were all sequenced from one sample in a study of identifying expanded T cells in peripheral blood. Using immunoSEQ multiplex PCR, the repertoire was profiled, and TCRdb retains in-frame clones only, with some absent. Found here are about 100,000 clones, around nine tenths of them singletons; the top ten hold about 6%. The sample taken for sequencing was blood. Receptors were obtained from a person aged 18 to 75 in good health.

V is TRBV2 and J is TRBJ1-1; possibly TRBD1 for D (6 bases). Per the germline V gene, CDR1 is SNHLY and CDR2 is FYNNEI. Trimming stripped 6 bases from V and 0 bases from J, with 11 bases between. This CDR3 has 14 amino acids. The CDR3 sequence: CASSGHRVNTEAFF. Here the CDR3 DNA reads TGTGCCAGCAGCGGGCACAGGGTGAACACTGAAGCTTTCTTT.

The chain employs TRBV4-1 and TRBJ2-1; tentative D call: TRBD2 (7 bases). Germline V gene lookup returns CDR1 MGHRA and CDR2 YSYEKL. The CDR3 runs to 14 residues. The V end lost 4 bases, the J end lost 6 bases, and 13 bases lay between the germline ends. Here the CDR3 DNA reads TGCGCCAGCAGCCGGGGGGGCATACCCAATGAGCAGTTCTTC. This sequence encodes CASSRGGIPNEQFF.

The chain has TRBV9 and TRBJ2-7; D may be TRBD1 (6 bases). V dropped 0 bases and J dropped 6 bases, with 16 bases sitting between them. The germline gives CDR1 SGDLS, CDR2 YYNGEE. The CDR3 is made up of 15 amino acids. Written as DNA, the CDR3 is TGTGCCAGCAGCGTAGCTGCAGGGGTACGCGGCGAGCAGTACTTC. Translation: CASSVAAGVRGEQYF.